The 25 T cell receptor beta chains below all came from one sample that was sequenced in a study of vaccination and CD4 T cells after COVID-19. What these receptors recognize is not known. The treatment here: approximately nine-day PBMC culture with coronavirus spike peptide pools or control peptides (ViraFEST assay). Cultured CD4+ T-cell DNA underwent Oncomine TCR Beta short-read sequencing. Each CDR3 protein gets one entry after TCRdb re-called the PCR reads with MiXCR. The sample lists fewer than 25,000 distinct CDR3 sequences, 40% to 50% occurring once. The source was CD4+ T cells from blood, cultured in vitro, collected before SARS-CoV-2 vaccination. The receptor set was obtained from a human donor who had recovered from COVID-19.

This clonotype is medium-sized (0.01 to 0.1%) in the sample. The CDR3 is CASSLPGQGAAKNIQYF. The CDR3 DNA reads TGTGCCAGCAGCTTACCGGGACAGGGGGCAGCCAAAAACATTCAGTACTTC. This chain connects TRBV11-3 to TRBJ2-4; 12 nucleotides match TRBD1. V trimming: 2 bases; J trimming: 0 bases; junction bases outside the gene matches: 2. The germline CDR1 and CDR2 sequences are SGHNT and YENEEA. The CDR3 consists of 17 residues.

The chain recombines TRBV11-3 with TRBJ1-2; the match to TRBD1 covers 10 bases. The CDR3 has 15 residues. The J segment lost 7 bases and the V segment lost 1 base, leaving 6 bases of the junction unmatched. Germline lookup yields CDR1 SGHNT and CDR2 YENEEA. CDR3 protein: CASSLGTGGLSGYTF. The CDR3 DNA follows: TGTGCCAGCAGCTTAGGGACAGGGGGTTTGTCTGGCTACACCTTC.

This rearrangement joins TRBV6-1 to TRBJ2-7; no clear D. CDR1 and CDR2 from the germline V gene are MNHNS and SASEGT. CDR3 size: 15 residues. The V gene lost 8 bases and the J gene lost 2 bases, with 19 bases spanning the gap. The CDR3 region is CASLNIGSRPYEQYF. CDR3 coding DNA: TGTGCCAGCCTTAACATTGGGTCTCGACCCTACGAGCAGTACTTC.

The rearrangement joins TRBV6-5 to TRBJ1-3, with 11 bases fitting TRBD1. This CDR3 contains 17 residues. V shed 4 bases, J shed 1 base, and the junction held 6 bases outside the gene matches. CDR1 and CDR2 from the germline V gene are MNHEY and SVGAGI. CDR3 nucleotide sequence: TGTGCCAGCAGTTTGGGACAGGGGGACGGTTCTGGAAACACCATATATTTT. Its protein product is CASSLGQGDGSGNTIYF.

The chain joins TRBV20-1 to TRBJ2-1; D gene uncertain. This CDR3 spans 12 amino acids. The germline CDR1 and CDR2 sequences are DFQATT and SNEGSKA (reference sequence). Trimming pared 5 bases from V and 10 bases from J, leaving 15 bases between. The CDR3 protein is CSASLSSREQFF. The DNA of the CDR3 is TGCAGTGCTTCTCTCTCGAGCAGGGAGCAGTTCTTC.

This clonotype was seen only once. CDR3 in DNA: TGTGCCATCAGTGAGATTCAGGGCAACATTCAGTACTTC. Residues: CAISEIQGNIQYF. The chain is built from TRBV10-3 and TRBJ2-4, with a weak D call TRBD1 (5 bases). Germline assignment: CDR1 ENHRY and CDR2 SYGVKD. CDR3 length: 13 residues. The V gene lost 2 bases and the J gene lost 7 bases, with 9 bases spanning the gap.

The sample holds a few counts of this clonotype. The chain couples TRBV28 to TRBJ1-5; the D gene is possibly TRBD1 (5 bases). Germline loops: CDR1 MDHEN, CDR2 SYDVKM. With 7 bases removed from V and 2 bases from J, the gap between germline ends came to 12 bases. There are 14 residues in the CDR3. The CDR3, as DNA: TGTGCCAGCATGGCGGGGGGGGGCAATCAGCCCCAGCATTTT. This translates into CASMAGGGNQPQHF.

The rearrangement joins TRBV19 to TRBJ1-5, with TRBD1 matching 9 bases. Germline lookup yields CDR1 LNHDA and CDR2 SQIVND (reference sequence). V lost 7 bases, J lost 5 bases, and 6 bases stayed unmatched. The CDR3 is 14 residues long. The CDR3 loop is CASNPGQGHQPQHF. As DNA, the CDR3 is TGTGCCAGTAATCCGGGACAGGGTCATCAGCCCCAGCATTTT.

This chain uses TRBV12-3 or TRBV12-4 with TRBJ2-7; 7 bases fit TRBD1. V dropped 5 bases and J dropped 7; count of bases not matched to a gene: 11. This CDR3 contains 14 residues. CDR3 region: CASSTRTGSIEQYF. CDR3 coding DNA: TGTGCCAGCAGTACTCGGACAGGATCTATAGAGCAGTACTTC.

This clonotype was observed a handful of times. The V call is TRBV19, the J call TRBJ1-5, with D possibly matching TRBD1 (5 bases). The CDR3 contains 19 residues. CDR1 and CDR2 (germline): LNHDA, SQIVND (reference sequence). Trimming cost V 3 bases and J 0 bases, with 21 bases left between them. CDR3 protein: CASSIPTNRDYISNQPQHF. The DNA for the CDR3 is TGTGCCAGTAGTATTCCCACAAACCGGGACTACATTAGCAATCAGCCCCAGCATTTT. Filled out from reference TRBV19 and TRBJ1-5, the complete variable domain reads DGGITQSPKYLFRKEGQNVTLSCEQNLNHDAMYWYRQDPGQGLRLIYYSQIVNDFQKGDIAEGYSVSREKKESFPLTVTSAQKNPTAFYLCASSIPTNRDYISNQPQHFGDGTRLSIL.

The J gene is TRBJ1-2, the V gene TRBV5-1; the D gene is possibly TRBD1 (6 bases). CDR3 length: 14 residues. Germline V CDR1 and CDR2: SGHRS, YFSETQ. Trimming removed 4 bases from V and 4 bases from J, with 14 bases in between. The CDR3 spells CASSPLTGAYGYTF. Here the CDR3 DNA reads TGCGCCAGCAGCCCCCTGACAGGCGCCTATGGCTACACCTTC.

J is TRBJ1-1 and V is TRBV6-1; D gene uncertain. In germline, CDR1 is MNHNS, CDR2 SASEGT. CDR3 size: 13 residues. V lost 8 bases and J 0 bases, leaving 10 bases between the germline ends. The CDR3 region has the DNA TGTGCCAGCCTGGCAGGTCTGAACACTGAAGCTTTCTTT. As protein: CASLAGLNTEAFF.

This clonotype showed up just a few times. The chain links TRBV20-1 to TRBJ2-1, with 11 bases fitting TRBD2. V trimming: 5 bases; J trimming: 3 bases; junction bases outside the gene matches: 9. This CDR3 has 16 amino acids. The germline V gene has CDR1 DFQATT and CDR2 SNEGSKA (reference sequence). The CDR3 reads CSARKHSGRVYNEQFF. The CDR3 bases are TGCAGTGCTCGGAAACATAGCGGGAGGGTCTACAATGAGCAGTTCTTC.

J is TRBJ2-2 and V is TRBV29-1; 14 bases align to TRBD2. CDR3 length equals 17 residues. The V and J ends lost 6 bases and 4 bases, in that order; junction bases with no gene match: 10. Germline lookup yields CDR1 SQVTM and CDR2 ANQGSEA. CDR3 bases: TGCAGCGTCGCGGGACTAGCGGGAGTAGGGCGCACCGGGGAGCTGTTTTTT. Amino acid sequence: CSVAGLAGVGRTGELFF.

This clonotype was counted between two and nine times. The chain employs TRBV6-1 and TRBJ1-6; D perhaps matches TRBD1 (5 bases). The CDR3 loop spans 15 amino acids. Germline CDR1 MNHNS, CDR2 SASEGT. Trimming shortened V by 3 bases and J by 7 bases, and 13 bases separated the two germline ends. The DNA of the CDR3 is TGTGCCAGCAGTGAGATGGGCAGGGCAAATTCACCCCTCCACTTT. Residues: CASSEMGRANSPLHF.

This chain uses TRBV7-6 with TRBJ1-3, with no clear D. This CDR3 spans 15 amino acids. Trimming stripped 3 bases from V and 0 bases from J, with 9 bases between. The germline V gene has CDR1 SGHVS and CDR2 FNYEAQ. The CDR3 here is CASSFGESSGNTIYF. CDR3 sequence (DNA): TGTGCCAGCAGCTTTGGGGAAAGCTCTGGAAACACCATATATTTT. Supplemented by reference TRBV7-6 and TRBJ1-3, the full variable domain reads GAGVSQSPRYKVTKRGQDVALRCDPISGHVSLYWYRQALGQGPEFLTYFNYEAQQDKSGLPNDRFSAERPEGSISTLTIQRTEQRDSAMYRCASSFGESSGNTIYFGEGSWLTVV.

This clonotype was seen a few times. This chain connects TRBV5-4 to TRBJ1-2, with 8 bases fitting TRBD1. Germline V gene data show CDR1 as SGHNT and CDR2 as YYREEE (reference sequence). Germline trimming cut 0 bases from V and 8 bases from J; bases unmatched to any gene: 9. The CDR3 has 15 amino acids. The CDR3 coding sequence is TGTGCCAGCAGCTTGGCTGGACAGGGTTCAAGAGGCTACACCTTC. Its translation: CASSLAGQGSRGYTF.

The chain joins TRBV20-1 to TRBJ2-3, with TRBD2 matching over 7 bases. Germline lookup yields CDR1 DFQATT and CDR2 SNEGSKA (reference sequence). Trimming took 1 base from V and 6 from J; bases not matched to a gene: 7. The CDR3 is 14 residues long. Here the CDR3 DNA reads TGCAGTGCTAGAGTGTATGGGAGGGCCGATACGCAGTATTTT. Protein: CSARVYGRADTQYF.

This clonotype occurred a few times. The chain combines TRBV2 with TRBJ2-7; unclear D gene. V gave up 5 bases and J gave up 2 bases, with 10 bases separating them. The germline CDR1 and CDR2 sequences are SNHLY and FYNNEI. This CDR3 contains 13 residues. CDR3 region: CASSQAPTYEQYF. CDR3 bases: TGTGCCAGCAGTCAGGCCCCGACCTACGAGCAGTACTTC.

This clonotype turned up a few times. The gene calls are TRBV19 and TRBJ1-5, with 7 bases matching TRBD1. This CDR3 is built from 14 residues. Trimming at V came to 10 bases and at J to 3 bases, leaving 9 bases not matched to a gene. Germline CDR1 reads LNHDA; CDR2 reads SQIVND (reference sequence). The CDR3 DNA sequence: TGTGCCACCGGTCAGGGGGTATACAATCAGCCCCAGCATTTT. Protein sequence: CATGQGVYNQPQHF.

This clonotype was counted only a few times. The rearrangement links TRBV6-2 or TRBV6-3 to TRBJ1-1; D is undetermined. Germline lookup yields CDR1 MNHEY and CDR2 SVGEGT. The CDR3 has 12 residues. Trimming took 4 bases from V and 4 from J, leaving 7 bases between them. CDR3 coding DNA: TGTGCCAGCAGTTCGTGGGGCACTGAAGCTTTCTTT. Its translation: CASSSWGTEAFF.

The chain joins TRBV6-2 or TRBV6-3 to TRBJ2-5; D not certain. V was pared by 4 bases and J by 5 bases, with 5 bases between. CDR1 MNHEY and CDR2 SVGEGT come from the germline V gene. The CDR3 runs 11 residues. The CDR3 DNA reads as TGTGCCAGCAGTTCCAGGGAGACCCAGTACTTC. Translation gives CASSSRETQYF.

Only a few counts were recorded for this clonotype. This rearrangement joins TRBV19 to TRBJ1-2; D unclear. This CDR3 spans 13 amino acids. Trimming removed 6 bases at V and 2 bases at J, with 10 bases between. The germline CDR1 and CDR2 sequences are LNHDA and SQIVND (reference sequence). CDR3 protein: CASSTVMNYGYTF. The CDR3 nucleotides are TGTGCCAGTAGCACAGTAATGAACTATGGCTACACCTTC.

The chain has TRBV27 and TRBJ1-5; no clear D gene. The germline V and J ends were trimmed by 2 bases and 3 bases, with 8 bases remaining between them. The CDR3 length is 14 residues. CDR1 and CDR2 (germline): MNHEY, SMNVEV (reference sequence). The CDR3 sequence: CASSLPQFNQPQHF. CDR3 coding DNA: TGTGCCAGCAGTTTACCGCAGTTCAATCAGCCCCAGCATTTT.

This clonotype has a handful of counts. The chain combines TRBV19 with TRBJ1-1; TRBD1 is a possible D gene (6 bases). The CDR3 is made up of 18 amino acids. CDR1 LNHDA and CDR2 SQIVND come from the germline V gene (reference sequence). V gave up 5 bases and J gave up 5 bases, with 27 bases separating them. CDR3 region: CASSLGVIAGGGQTEAFF. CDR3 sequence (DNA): TGTGCCAGTAGTCTAGGGGTGATCGCAGGTGGGGGCCAGACTGAAGCTTTCTTT.